This passage covers 28 T cell receptor beta chains from one sample sequenced in a study of technical replicates of blood from a handful of donors. TCRdb's copy holds only in-frame clones and misses some; the assay was immunoSEQ multiplex PCR. This sample carries approximately 59,000 clones, 86% of them seen once, and the ten largest clones take approximately 4.7%. The sample was PBMCs. Source of these receptors: a human donor in good health. Some clones in this sample may be carry-over from other donors' samples.

The chain couples TRBV10-3 to TRBJ2-1, with 11 bases fitting TRBD1. Germline values: CDR1 ENHRY, CDR2 SYGVKD. The CDR3 runs 15 residues. V trimming: 4 bases; J trimming: 6 bases; junction bases outside the gene matches: 5. CDR3 loop: CAISGGTGGVNEQFF. For the CDR3, the DNA is TGTGCCATCAGTGGCGGGACAGGGGGTGTCAATGAGCAGTTCTTC.

The chain carries TRBV7-3 and TRBJ2-5; the D gene is possibly TRBD2 (6 bases). Trimming took off 1 base at V and 4 bases at J, with 13 bases between the two ends. The CDR3 is 15 amino acids. CDR1 is SGHTA, CDR2 FQGTGA, per germline. The CDR3 DNA reads as TGTGCCAGCAGCTTAAGTGACGGGAGCCTAGAGACCCAGTACTTC. Its protein is CASSLSDGSLETQYF.

This sequence joins TRBV19 and TRBJ2-3; TRBD1 matches 11 bases. Per the germline V gene, CDR1 is LNHDA and CDR2 is SQIVND (reference sequence). Trimming cost V 4 bases and J 3 bases; bases outside gene matches: 3. The CDR3 spans 15 residues. The CDR3 DNA follows: TGTGCCAGTAGTACGGGACAGGGGGAAACAGATACGCAGTATTTT. It codes for CASSTGQGETDTQYF.

This chain's CDR3 is CASSQAHRGNTIYF. The CDR3 region has the DNA TGTGCCAGCAGCCAAGCCCACAGGGGTAACACCATATATTTT. The V gene is TRBV5-4, the J gene TRBJ1-3, with 7 bases aligning to TRBD1. CDR1 is SGHNT, CDR2 YYREEE, per germline (reference sequence). The CDR3 runs 14 residues. J was trimmed by 7 bases and V by 4 bases; bases with no gene match: 8. The whole variable domain, filled in from reference TRBV5-4 and TRBJ1-3, reads ETGVTQSPTHLIKTRGQQVTLRCSSQSGHNTVSWYQQALGQGPQFIFQYYREEENGRGNFPPRFSGLQFPNYSSELNVNALELDDSALYLCASSQAHRGNTIYFGEGSWLTVV.

The J gene is TRBJ2-3, the V gene TRBV5-3; 8 nucleotides align to TRBD2. TRBV5-3 is noted as an ORF with a role that remains uncertain. The CDR3 is made up of 14 amino acids. Trimming removed 7 bases from V and 4 bases from J; junction bases left unmatched: 8. CDR3 nucleotides: TGTGCCAGATTCCGGCGGGAGGAGGCAGATACGCAGTATTTT. It translates to CARFRREEADTQYF.

The CDR3 is CASSLQLIYNEQFF. CDR3 nucleotides: TGTGCCAGCAGCTTACAACTAATCTACAATGAGCAGTTCTTC. The chain employs TRBV7-9 and TRBJ2-1; D uncertain. This CDR3 is built from 14 residues. V lost 2 bases and J lost 3, with 8 bases in between. CDR1 is SEHNR, CDR2 FQNEAQ, per germline (reference sequence).

The chain joins TRBV2 to TRBJ1-1; weak D call: TRBD1 (6 bases). This CDR3 contains 13 residues. Germline V gene lookup returns CDR1 SNHLY and CDR2 FYNNEI. V dropped 3 bases and J dropped 4 bases, with 9 bases sitting between them. The CDR3 here is CASSEGAGTEAFF. The CDR3 DNA reads as TGTGCCAGCAGTGAGGGGGCTGGCACTGAAGCTTTCTTT.

This chain uses TRBV14 with TRBJ2-6, with TRBD1 matching over 11 bases. The germline V gene has CDR1 SGHDN and CDR2 FVKESK. The CDR3 totals 19 residues. The ends lost 1 base at V and 0 bases at J; junction bases unmatched: 5. This CDR3 reads CASSQGDRGTSSGANVLTF. The CDR3 bases are TGTGCCAGCAGCCAAGGGGACAGGGGGACAAGCTCTGGGGCCAACGTCCTGACTTTC.

The chain has TRBV5-4 and TRBJ2-1; 11 nucleotides agree with TRBD2. The CDR3 length is 20 residues. V lost 2 bases, J lost 0 bases, and 13 bases stayed unmatched. The germline V gene encodes CDR1 SGHNT and CDR2 YYREEE (reference sequence). CDR3 nucleotide sequence: TGTGCCAGCAGCTTCATGGGAGCTAGCGGGGGGCCGAGCTCCTACAATGAGCAGTTCTTC. Its translation: CASSFMGASGGPSSYNEQFF.

The chain recombines TRBV5-5 with TRBJ1-2; 9 positions agree with TRBD1. Germline assignment: CDR1 SGHKS and CDR2 YYEKEE (reference sequence). The V gene end was trimmed by 3 bases and the J gene end by 8 bases; junction bases not matched to a gene: 11. The CDR3 sequence is 15 residues long. Here the CDR3 reads CASSSTGGWVGGYTF. In nucleotides, the CDR3 is TGTGCCAGCAGCTCCACAGGGGGCTGGGTCGGAGGCTACACCTTC.

V and J are TRBV12-5 and TRBJ2-7, with no clear D. Trimming left V 1 base short and J 5 bases short, with 9 bases between. The CDR3 is made up of 13 amino acids. Germline CDR1 LGHNT, CDR2 FRNRAP. The CDR3, as DNA: TGTGCTAGTGGTTTGGCTTTCGTCCACGAGCAGTACTTC. The encoded protein is CASGLAFVHEQYF.

The rearrangement uses TRBV5-1 and TRBJ2-3; 8 bases align to TRBD1. V lost 0 bases and J lost 1; bases outside the gene matches: 4. Germline loops: CDR1 SGHRS, CDR2 YFSETQ. This CDR3 is built from 16 residues. The CDR3: CASSLEDREGTDTQYF. CDR3 DNA sequence: TGCGCCAGCAGCTTGGAGGACAGGGAAGGCACAGATACGCAGTATTTT.

The chain recombines TRBV27 with TRBJ2-7; tentative D call: TRBD1 (7 bases). The germline CDR1 and CDR2 sequences are MNHEY and SMNVEV (reference sequence). Trimming removed 0 bases at V and 7 bases at J, with 16 bases between. This CDR3 comprises 15 residues. The CDR3 sequence is CASSLSATGRLEQYF. For the CDR3, the DNA is TGTGCCAGCAGTTTATCCGCGACAGGGAGGTTAGAGCAGTACTTC.

V usage is TRBV5-6 and J usage is TRBJ1-2; tentative D call: TRBD1 (6 bases). The CDR3 has 14 residues. Germline V gene lookup returns CDR1 SGHDT and CDR2 YYEEEE. V gave up 5 bases and J gave up 3 bases, with 14 bases separating them. The CDR3 DNA reads TGTGCCAGCAGGTCCCCGGGACACCACTATGGCTACACCTTC. It encodes CASRSPGHHYGYTF.

V and J are TRBV5-8 and TRBJ2-1; 14 bases are a match to TRBD2. This CDR3 region has 16 residues. Germline V lookup: CDR1 SGHTS, CDR2 YDEGEE. V shed 3 bases, J shed 7 bases, and the junction held 6 bases outside the gene matches. Here the CDR3 DNA reads TGTGCCAGCAGCTCCGGGACTAGCGGGAGTGGGAATGAGCAGTTCTTC. Translating gives CASSSGTSGSGNEQFF.

The V gene is TRBV2, the J gene TRBJ2-7; possible D gene TRBD1, 7 bases. This CDR3 has 16 amino acids. CDR1 and CDR2 (germline): SNHLY, FYNNEI. V lost 6 bases and J 3 bases, leaving 21 bases between the germline ends. The CDR3 loop is CASRRDSGSLNYEQYF. CDR3 sequence (DNA): TGTGCCAGCAGGAGGGACAGCGGGTCACTAAACTACGAGCAGTACTTC.

The genes are TRBV7-3 and TRBJ2-1; TRBD1 is a possible D gene (5 bases). The germline CDR1 and CDR2 sequences are SGHTA and FQGTGA. Deletions cut 2 bases from V and 8 bases from J, with 16 bases between. The CDR3 loop spans 15 amino acids. The CDR3 sequence is CASSLVQAGFDEQFF. CDR3 in DNA: TGTGCCAGCAGCTTAGTTCAGGCAGGGTTCGATGAGCAGTTCTTC.

The chain links TRBV7-3 to TRBJ2-3, with D possibly matching TRBD2 (6 bases). Germline assignment: CDR1 SGHTA and CDR2 FQGTGA. V lost 5 bases and J lost 2, with 17 bases in between. The CDR3 is made up of 16 amino acids. CDR3 region: CASSPSLAIFTDTQYF. The CDR3 DNA is TGTGCCAGCAGCCCCTCCCTAGCGATCTTCACAGATACGCAGTATTTT.

The chain uses TRBV19 and TRBJ1-2; tentative D call: TRBD1 (5 bases). The CDR3 has 14 residues. Per the germline V gene, CDR1 is LNHDA and CDR2 is SQIVND (reference sequence). V lost 7 bases to trimming and J lost 8 bases, with 20 bases between them. The DNA of the CDR3 is TGTGCCAGTATCCCCCACGGGGGGGGAGAAGGCTACACCTTC. Encoded protein: CASIPHGGGEGYTF.

The sample holds a few counts of this clone. V gene TRBV6-5 combines with J gene TRBJ1-1; D is possibly TRBD1 (6 bases). The germline V gene encodes CDR1 MNHEY and CDR2 SVGAGI. CDR3 size: 14 residues. The germline V and J ends were trimmed by 0 bases and 7 bases, with 12 bases remaining between them. The CDR3 DNA sequence: TGTGCCAGCAGTTACTCGGGGACACACGGTGAAGCTTTCTTT. This codes for CASSYSGTHGEAFF.

The CDR3 loop is CASSPQGSQPQHF. CDR3 coding DNA: TGTGCCAGCAGTCCCCAGGGTAGTCAGCCCCAGCATTTT. The V call is TRBV6-5, the J call TRBJ1-5; TRBD1 is a possible D gene (5 bases). The CDR3 has 13 residues. Trimming took off 5 bases at V and 6 bases at J, with 11 bases between the two ends. Germline CDR1 reads MNHEY; CDR2 reads SVGAGI.

The V and J genes are TRBV10-3 and TRBJ2-3; D perhaps matches TRBD1 (6 bases). V lost 3 bases and J lost 3, with 7 bases in between. Per germline, CDR1 ENHRY and CDR2 SYGVKD. This CDR3 has 13 amino acids. CDR3 sequence reads: CAISEGGTDTQYF. The CDR3, as DNA: TGTGCCATCAGTGAAGGGGGAACAGATACGCAGTATTTT.

The chain combines TRBV14 with TRBJ2-1; no clear D. The germline V gene has CDR1 SGHDN and CDR2 FVKESK. The length of the CDR3 is 14 residues. V shed 2 bases and J shed 1 base, with 6 bases lying between them. CDR3: CASSQWQSYNEQFF. CDR3 in DNA: TGTGCCAGCAGCCAATGGCAGTCCTACAATGAGCAGTTCTTC.

The chain has TRBV6-5 and TRBJ2-3; 10 positions agree with TRBD1. The CDR3 consists of 16 residues. CDR1 is MNHEY, CDR2 SVGAGI, per germline. The V and J ends lost 4 bases and 1 base, in that order; junction bases with no gene match: 5. The CDR3 DNA sequence: TGTGCCAGCAGTTCCAGGACAGGGGGAGGCACAGATACGCAGTATTTT. It is translated as CASSSRTGGGTDTQYF.

The chain recombines TRBV28 with TRBJ1-4; weak D call: TRBD1 (5 bases). This CDR3 is 16 amino acids long. Germline V CDR1 and CDR2: MDHEN, SYDVKM. Trimming took off 4 bases at V and 7 bases at J, with 19 bases between the two ends. The CDR3 is CASSSSWAGDFEKLFF. CDR3 nucleotides: TGTGCCAGCAGTTCAAGTTGGGCGGGGGATTTTGAAAAACTGTTTTTT. The variable domain in full, completed from reference TRBV28 and TRBJ1-4, reads DVKVTQSSRYLVKRTGEKVFLECVQDMDHENMFWYRQDPGLGLRLIYFSYDVKMKEKGDIPEGYSVSREKKERFSLILESASTNQTSMYLCASSSSWAGDFEKLFFGSGTQLSVL.

The chain recombines TRBV28 with TRBJ1-3; D remains ambiguous. Germline V gene data show CDR1 as MDHEN and CDR2 as SYDVKM. The V end was cut by 4 bases, the J end by 0 bases, with 13 bases between. This CDR3 has 16 residues. As DNA, the CDR3 is TGTGCCAGCAGTTCGGTACAGATCACCTCTGGAAACACCATATATTTT. This sequence encodes CASSSVQITSGNTIYF.

V is TRBV7-7 and J is TRBJ2-7, with a weak D call TRBD1 (5 bases). Germline V gene lookup returns CDR1 SSHAT and CDR2 FNYEAQ (reference sequence). CDR3 size: 13 residues. V lost 2 bases and J lost 6, with 11 bases in between. CDR3 residues: CASSLIQGSEQYF. CDR3 in DNA: TGTGCCAGCAGCTTAATTCAGGGTAGCGAGCAGTACTTC.

This clone was detected a few times. This rearrangement joins TRBV4-2 to TRBJ2-1; 12 nucleotides agree with TRBD2. This CDR3 has 16 amino acids. Germline V CDR1 and CDR2: LGHNA, YNFKEQ. V gave up 0 bases and J gave up 4 bases; unmatched junction bases: 1. CDR3 amino acids: CASSQDTSGGYNEQFF. The CDR3, as DNA: TGTGCCAGCAGCCAAGATACTAGCGGGGGGTACAATGAGCAGTTCTTC.